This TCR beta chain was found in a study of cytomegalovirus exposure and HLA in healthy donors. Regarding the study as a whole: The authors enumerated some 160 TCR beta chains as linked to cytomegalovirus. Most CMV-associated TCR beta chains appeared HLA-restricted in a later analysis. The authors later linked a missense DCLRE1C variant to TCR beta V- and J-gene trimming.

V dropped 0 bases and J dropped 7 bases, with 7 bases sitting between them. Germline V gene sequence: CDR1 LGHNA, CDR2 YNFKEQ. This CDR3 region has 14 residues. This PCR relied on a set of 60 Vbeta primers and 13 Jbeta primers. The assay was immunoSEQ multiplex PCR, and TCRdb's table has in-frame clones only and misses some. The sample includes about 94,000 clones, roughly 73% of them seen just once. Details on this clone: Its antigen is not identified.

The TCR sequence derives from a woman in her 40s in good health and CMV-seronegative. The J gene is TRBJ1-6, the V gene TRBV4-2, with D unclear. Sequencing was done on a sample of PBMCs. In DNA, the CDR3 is TGTGCCAGCAGCCAAGACCCGGAGAATTCACCCCTCCACTTT. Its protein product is CASSQDPENSPLHF.